This T cell receptor (beta chain) appears in the sequencing data of a study of blood T cell repertoires in COVID-19. Study-wide background: Italy, Spain and the United States were the sources of the convalescent and acute COVID-19 samples. PBMCs, B-cell-depleted T cells, or T cells were the source of the cDNA or gDNA that made up the material.

V was shortened by 4 bases and J by 0 bases, with 10 bases between the two germline ends. This CDR3 spans 15 amino acids. Germline lookup yields CDR1 LGHDT and CDR2 YNNKEL (reference sequence). This clone was detected a few times. In the study's own analysis: It was from reference gene primer amplification that nucleated cell counts were estimated. Measured with immunoSEQ multiplex PCR; TCRdb has only the in-frame clones, and not every one. The D gene and trimming were derived from the DNA, and the V and J assignments and clone size from that table. The data show about 260,000 clones, around nine tenths seen once.

Input material: peripheral blood. This TCR came from a woman younger than 45 with COVID-19, enrolled during active disease. V and J are TRBV3-1 (or the pseudogene TRBV3-2) and TRBJ1-5; D perhaps matches TRBD1 (5 bases). In nucleotides, the CDR3 is TGTGCCAGCAGCCGAGGAGGGGATAGCAATCAGCCCCAGCATTTT. Its protein is CASSRGGDSNQPQHF.